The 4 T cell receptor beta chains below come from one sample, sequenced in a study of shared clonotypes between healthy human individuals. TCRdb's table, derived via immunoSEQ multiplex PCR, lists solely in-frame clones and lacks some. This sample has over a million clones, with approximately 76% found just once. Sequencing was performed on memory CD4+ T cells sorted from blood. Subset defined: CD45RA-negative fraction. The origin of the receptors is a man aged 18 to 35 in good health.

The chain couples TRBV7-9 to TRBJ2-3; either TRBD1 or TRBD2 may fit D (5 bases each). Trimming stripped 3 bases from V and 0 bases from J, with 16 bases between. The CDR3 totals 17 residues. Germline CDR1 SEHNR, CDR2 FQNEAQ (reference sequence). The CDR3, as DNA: TGTGCCAGCAGCTTGTCTCTCGGGGCAGGGAGCACAGATACGCAGTATTTT. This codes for CASSLSLGAGSTDTQYF.

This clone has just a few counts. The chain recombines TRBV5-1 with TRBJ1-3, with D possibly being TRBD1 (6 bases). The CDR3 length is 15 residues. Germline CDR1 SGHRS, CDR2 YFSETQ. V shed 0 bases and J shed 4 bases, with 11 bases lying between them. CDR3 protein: CASSLAPGEGNTIYF. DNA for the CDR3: TGCGCCAGCAGCTTGGCCCCAGGGGAAGGAAACACCATATATTTT.

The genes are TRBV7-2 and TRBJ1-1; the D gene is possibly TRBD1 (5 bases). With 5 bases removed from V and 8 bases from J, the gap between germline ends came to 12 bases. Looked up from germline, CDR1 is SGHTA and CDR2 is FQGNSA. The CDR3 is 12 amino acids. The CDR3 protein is CASSPQGGEAFF. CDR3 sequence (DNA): TGTGCCAGCAGCCCCCAGGGAGGCGAAGCTTTCTTT.

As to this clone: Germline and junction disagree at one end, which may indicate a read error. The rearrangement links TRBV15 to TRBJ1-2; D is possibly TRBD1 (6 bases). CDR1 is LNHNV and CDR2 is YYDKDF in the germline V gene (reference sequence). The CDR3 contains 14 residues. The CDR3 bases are TGTGCCACCAGCGGGGGGGCCCTTAACTTTGGCTACACCTTC. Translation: CATSGGALNFGYTF.